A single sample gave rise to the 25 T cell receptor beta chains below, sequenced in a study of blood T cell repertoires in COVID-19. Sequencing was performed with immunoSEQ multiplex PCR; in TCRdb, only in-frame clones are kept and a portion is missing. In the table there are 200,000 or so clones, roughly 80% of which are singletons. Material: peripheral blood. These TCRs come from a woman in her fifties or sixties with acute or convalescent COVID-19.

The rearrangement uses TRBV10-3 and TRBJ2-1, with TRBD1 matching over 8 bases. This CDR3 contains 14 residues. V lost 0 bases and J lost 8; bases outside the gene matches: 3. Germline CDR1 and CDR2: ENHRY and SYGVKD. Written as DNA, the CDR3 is TGTGCCATCAGTGAGTCCACAGGGGGTGATGAGCAGTTCTTC. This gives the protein CAISESTGGDEQFF.

The CDR3: CASSKALGNTRELFF. DNA for the CDR3: TGTGCCAGCAGCAAAGCGCTAGGTAACACCCGGGAGCTGTTTTTT. This chain links TRBV21-1 with TRBJ2-2; TRBD2, the table's D call, was not compared with the DNA. TRBV21-1 is a documented pseudogene. This CDR3 is 15 amino acids long.

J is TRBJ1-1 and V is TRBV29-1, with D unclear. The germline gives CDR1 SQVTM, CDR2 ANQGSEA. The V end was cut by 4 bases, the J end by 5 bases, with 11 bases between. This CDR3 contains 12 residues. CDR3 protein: CSVVEAVTEAFF. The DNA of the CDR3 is TGCAGCGTTGTTGAGGCTGTGACTGAAGCTTTCTTT.

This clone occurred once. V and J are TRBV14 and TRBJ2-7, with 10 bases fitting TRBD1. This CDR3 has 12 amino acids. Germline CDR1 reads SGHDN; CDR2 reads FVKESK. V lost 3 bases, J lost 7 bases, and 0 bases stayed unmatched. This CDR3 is CASSQDRGEQYF. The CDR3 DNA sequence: TGTGCCAGCAGCCAGGACAGGGGGGAGCAGTACTTC.

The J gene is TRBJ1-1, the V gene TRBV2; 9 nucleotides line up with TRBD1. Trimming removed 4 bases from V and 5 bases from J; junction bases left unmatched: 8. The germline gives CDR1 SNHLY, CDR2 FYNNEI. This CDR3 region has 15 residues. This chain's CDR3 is CASSGHTGGFTEAFF. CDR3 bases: TGTGCCAGCAGTGGTCACACAGGGGGCTTTACTGAAGCTTTCTTT.

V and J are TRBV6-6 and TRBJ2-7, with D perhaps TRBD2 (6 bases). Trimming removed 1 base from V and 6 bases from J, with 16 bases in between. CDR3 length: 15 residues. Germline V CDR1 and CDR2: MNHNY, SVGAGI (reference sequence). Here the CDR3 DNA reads TGTGCCAGCAGTTACTGGGAGGATTTGACGGGCGAGCAGTACTTC. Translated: CASSYWEDLTGEQYF.

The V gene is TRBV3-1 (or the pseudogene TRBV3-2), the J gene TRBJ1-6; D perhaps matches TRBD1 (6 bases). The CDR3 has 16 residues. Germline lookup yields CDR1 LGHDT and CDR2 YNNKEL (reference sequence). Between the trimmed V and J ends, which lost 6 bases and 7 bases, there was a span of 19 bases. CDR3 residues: CASSRAWGHSNSPLHF. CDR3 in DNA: TGTGCCAGCAGTAGGGCCTGGGGACACTCAAATTCACCCCTCCACTTT.

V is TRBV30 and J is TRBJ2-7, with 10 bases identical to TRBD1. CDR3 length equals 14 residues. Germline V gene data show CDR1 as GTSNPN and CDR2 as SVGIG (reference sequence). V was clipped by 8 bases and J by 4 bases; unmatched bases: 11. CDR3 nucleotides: TGTGCCGGGGACCGGACAGGGGGACAATACGAGCAGTACTTC. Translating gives CAGDRTGGQYEQYF.

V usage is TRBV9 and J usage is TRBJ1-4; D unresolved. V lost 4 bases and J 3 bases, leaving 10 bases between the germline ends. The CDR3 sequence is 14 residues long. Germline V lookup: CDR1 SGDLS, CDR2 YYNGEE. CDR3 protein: CASSPERANEKLFF. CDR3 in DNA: TGTGCCAGCAGCCCCGAGAGGGCTAATGAAAAACTGTTTTTT.

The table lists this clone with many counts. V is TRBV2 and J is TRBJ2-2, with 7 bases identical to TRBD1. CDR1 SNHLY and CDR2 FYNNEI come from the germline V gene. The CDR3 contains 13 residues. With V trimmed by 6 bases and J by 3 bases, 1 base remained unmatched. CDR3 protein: CASRQGYTGELFF. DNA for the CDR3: TGTGCCAGCAGACAGGGGTACACCGGGGAGCTGTTTTTT.

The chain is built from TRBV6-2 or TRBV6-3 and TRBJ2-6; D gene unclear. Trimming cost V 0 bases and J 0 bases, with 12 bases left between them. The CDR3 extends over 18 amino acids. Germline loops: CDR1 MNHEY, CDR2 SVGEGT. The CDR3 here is CASSYSSEDYSGANVLTF. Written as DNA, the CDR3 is TGTGCCAGCAGTTACTCAAGCGAGGATTACTCTGGGGCCAACGTCCTGACTTTC.

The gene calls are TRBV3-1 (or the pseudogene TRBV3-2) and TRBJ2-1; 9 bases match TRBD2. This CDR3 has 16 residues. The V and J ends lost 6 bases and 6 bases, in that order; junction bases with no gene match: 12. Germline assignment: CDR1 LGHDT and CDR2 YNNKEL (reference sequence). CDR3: CASSAGGAFRSNEQFF. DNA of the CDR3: TGTGCCAGCAGTGCGGGGGGGGCCTTTAGGAGCAATGAGCAGTTCTTC.

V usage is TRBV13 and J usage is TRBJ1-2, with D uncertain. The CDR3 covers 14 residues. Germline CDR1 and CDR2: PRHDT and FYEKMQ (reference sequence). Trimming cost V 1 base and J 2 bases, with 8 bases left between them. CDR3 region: CASSLDRGNYGYTF. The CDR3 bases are TGTGCCAGCAGCTTAGATAGAGGGAACTATGGCTACACCTTC.

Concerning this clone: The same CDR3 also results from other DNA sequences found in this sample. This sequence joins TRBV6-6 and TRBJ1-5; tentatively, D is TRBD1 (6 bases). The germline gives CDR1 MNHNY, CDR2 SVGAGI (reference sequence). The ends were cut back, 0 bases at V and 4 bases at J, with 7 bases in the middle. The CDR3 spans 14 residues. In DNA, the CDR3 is TGTGCCAGCAGTTACTCAGGGGGAAATCAGCCCCAGCATTTT. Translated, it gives CASSYSGGNQPQHF.

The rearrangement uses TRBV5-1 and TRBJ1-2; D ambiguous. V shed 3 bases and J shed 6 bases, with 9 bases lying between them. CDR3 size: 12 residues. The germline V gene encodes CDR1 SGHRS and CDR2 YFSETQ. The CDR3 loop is CASSSDGDGYTF. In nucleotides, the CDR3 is TGCGCCAGCAGCTCCGACGGAGATGGCTACACCTTC.

CDR3 DNA sequence: TGTGCCAGCAGATTACCGGGACAGGGGGCTTTGGCTGAAGCTTTCTTT. Translating gives CASRLPGQGALAEAFF. This chain uses TRBV6-6 with TRBJ1-1, with 12 nucleotides matching TRBD1. The germline gives CDR1 MNHNY, CDR2 SVGAGI (reference sequence). The V gene end was trimmed by 6 bases and the J gene end by 6 bases; junction bases not matched to a gene: 11. The CDR3 totals 16 residues.

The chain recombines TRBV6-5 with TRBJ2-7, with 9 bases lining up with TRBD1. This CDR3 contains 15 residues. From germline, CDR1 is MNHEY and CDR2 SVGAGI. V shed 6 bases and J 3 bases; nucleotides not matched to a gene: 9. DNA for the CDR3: TGTGCCAGCAGGGAGGTCGGGACAGGGTACTACGAGCAGTACTTC. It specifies CASREVGTGYYEQYF.

CDR3 sequence reads: CASSPSFSSGGKNIQYF. CDR3 in DNA: TGCGCCAGCAGCCCCAGTTTTTCTAGCGGGGGAAAAAACATTCAGTACTTC. The genes are TRBV4-3 and TRBJ2-4, with TRBD2 identical over 10 bases. The CDR3 length is 17 residues. V lost 4 bases to trimming and J lost 4 bases; unmatched junction nucleotides: 10. The germline CDR1 and CDR2 sequences are LGHNA and YSLEER.

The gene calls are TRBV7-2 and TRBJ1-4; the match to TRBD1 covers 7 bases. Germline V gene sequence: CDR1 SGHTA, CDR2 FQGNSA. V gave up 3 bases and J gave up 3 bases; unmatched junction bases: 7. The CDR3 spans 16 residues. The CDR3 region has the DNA TGTGCCAGCAGCTTCCAGATCAGGGGGGCTAATGAAAAACTGTTTTTT. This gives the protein CASSFQIRGANEKLFF.

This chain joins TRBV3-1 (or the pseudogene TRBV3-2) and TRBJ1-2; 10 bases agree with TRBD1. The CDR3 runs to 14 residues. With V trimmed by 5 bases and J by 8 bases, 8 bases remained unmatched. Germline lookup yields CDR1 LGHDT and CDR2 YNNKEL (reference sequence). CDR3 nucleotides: TGTGCCAGCAGCGGGAGACAGGGGGCGTGGGGCTACACCTTC. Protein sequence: CASSGRQGAWGYTF.

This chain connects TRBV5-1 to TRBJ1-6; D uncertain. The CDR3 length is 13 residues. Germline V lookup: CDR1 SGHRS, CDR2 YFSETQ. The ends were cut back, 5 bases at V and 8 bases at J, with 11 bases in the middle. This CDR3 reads CASRPGYDSPLHF. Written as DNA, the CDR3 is TGCGCCAGCAGGCCGGGTTACGATTCACCCCTCCACTTT.

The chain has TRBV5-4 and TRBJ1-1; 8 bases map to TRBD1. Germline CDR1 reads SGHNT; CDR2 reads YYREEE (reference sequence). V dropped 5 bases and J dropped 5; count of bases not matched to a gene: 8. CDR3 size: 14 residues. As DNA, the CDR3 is TGTGCCAGCAGTTCTGGACAGGGTTGGACTGAAGCTTTCTTT. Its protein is CASSSGQGWTEAFF.

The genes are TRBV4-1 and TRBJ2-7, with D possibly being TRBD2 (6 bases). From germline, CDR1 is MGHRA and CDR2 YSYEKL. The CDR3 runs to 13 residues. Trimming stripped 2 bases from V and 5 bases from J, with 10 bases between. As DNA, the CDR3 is TGCGCCAGCAGCCAATGGGGCGGGGACGAGCAGTACTTC. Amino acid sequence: CASSQWGGDEQYF.

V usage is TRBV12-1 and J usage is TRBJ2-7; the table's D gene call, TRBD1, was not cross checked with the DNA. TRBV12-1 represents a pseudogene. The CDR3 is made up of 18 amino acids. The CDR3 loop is CASSPGGQGAKSTYEQYF. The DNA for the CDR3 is TGTGCCAGCAGTCCCGGGGGACAGGGGGCAAAGAGTACCTACGAGCAGTACTTC.

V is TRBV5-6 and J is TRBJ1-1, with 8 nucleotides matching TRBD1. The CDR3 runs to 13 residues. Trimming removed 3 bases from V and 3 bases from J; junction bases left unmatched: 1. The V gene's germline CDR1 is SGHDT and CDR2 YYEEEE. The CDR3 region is CASSSTGDTEAFF. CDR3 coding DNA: TGTGCCAGCAGCTCGACAGGGGACACTGAAGCTTTCTTT.